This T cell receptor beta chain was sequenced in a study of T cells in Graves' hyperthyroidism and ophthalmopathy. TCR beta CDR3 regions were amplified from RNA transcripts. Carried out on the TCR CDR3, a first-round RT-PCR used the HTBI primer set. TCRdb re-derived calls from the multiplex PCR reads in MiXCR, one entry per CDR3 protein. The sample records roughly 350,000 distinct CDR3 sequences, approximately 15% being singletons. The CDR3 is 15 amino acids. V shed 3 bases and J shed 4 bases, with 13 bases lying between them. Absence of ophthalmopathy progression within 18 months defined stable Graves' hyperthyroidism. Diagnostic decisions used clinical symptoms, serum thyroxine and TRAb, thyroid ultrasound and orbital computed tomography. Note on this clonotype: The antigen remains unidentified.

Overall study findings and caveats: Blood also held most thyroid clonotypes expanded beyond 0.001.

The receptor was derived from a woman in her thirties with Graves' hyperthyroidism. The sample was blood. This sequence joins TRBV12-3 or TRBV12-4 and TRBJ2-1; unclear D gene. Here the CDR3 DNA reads TGTGCCAGCAGTTTTAATTCTCCAAAATACAATGAGCAGTTCTTC. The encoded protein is CASSFNSPKYNEQFF.